These T cell receptor beta chains were read from a single sample in a study of cytomegalovirus exposure and HLA in healthy donors. Sequencing was performed with immunoSEQ multiplex PCR; in TCRdb, only in-frame clones are kept and a portion is missing. Among some 70,000 clones listed, less than 70% were seen once. Sequencing was performed on PBMCs. All receptors derive from a woman in her fifties or sixties in good health and CMV-seronegative. CDR3s include the opening cysteine and the closing phenylalanine or tryptophan. A D gene is named only where the DNA matches it firmly. Clone size is shown for a subset of rows, as once, few, many or a class of expanded clone.

cdr3_aa cdr3_nt j_call d_call clone_size v_call
CASSEELAGAYEQYF TGTGCCAGCAGTGAAGAACTAGCGGGAGCCTACGAGCAGTACTTC TRBJ2-7 TRBD2 - TRBV6-1
CASRGLAGGGETQYF TGTGCCAGCAGGGGACTAGCTGGAGGAGGAGAGACCCAGTACTTC TRBJ2-5 TRBD2 - TRBV2
CASSSRSGVVNTGELFF TGTGCCAGCAGCTCTCGGTCAGGGGTGGTGAACACCGGGGAGCTGTTTTTT TRBJ2-2 - - TRBV5-4
CASSIGAPISGNTIYF TGTGCCAGTAGTATTGGGGCTCCGATCTCTGGAAACACCATATATTTT TRBJ1-3 - - TRBV19
CASSQDESPNTGELFF TGCGCCAGCAGCCAAGACGAGAGTCCAAACACCGGGGAGCTGTTTTTT TRBJ2-2 - - TRBV4-3
CASRKTGRGGEQYF TGTGCCAGCAGGAAAACCGGACGGGGTGGGGAGCAGTACTTC TRBJ2-7 - - TRBV6-5
CAISESLAGDPDTQYF TGTGCCATCAGTGAGTCACTAGCGGGGGATCCAGATACGCAGTATTTT TRBJ2-3 TRBD2 - TRBV10-3
CASSLWTAGANVLTF TGTGCCAGCAGTTTATGGACAGCTGGGGCCAACGTCCTGACTTTC TRBJ2-6 - - TRBV28
CSDLQGLNTEAFF TGCAGCGACCTACAGGGATTGAACACTGAAGCTTTCTTT TRBJ1-1 - - TRBV29-1
CSTRTSGNPGNEQFF TGCAGCACACGGACTAGCGGGAACCCAGGGAATGAGCAGTTCTTC TRBJ2-1 TRBD2 - TRBV29-1
CASSYSTGAGEKLFF TGTGCCAGCAGTTACTCGACAGGGGCGGGCGAAAAACTGTTTTTT TRBJ1-4 TRBD1 few TRBV6-5
CASSLGGTGGNEQYF TGTGCCAGCAGCTTGGGGGGGACAGGGGGAAACGAGCAGTACTTC TRBJ2-7 TRBD1 once TRBV5-4
CASSPRGDPGDEQYF TGTGCCAGCAGCCCTAGGGGTGACCCCGGCGACGAGCAGTACTTC TRBJ2-7 - few TRBV7-9
CAWTVKGQGNTGELFF TGTGCCTGGACCGTGAAAGGACAGGGGAACACCGGGGAGCTGTTTTTT TRBJ2-2 TRBD1 - TRBV30
CASSLNGFQETQYF TGTGCCAGCAGCTTAAACGGGTTCCAAGAGACCCAGTACTTC TRBJ2-5 - - TRBV7-9
CASTPATGGNQPQHF TGTGCCAGCACCCCAGCCACGGGGGGCAATCAGCCCCAGCATTTT TRBJ1-5 - - TRBV28
CASSSPRGNEQFF TGTGCCAGCAGCTCCCCCCGGGGCAATGAGCAGTTCTTC TRBJ2-1 - few TRBV7-9
CASSPRDRGNQPQHF TGTGCCAGCAGTCCCCGGGACAGGGGCAATCAGCCCCAGCATTTT TRBJ1-5 TRBD1 - TRBV6-5
CASSLAHLGGGLNTQYF TGTGCCAGCAGCTTAGCGCATTTAGGGGGCGGTCTAAATACGCAGTATTTT TRBJ2-3 TRBD1 - TRBV7-6
CASSIEGLNTEAFF TGTGCCAGTAGTATTGAGGGATTGAACACTGAAGCTTTCTTT TRBJ1-1 - - TRBV19
CASRAIGQGYLAQHF TGTGCCAGCAGAGCCATCGGACAGGGGTATTTGGCCCAGCATTTT TRBJ1-5 TRBD1 few TRBV6-5
CASTREQYANYGYTF TGTGCCAGCACGCGGGAACAGTACGCTAACTATGGCTACACCTTC TRBJ1-2 - few TRBV28
CASSGPGGGIYDEQFF TGTGCCAGCAGCGGTCCGGGGGGCGGGATCTACGATGAGCAGTTCTTC TRBJ2-1 - - TRBV9
CASSDLPGLAGGETQYF TGCGCCAGCAGCGATCTACCGGGACTAGCGGGAGGAGAGACCCAGTACTTC TRBJ2-5 TRBD2 - TRBV5-1
CATSRDGTGYSNQPQHF TGTGCCACCAGCAGAGATGGAACAGGGTATAGCAATCAGCCCCAGCATTTT TRBJ1-5 - few TRBV15